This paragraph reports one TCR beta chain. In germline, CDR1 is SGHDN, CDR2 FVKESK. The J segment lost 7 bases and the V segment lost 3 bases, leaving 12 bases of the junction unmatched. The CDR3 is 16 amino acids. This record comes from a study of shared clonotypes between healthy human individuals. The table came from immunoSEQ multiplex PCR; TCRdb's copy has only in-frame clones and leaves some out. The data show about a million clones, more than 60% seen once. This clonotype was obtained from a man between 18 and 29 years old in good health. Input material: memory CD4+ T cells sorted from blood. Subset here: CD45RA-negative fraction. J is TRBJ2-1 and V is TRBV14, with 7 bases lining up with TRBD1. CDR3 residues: CASSQYRGINSNEQFF. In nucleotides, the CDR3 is TGTGCCAGCAGCCAGTACAGGGGCATTAACAGTAATGAGCAGTTCTTC.